The 3 T cell receptor beta chains listed next were all sequenced from one sample in a study of CD8 T cells in Susac syndrome. When the RNA was reverse transcribed, random hexamers were used with an input of 0.5 to 1 ug. TCRdb fed the immunoSEQ multiplex PCR reads into MiXCR, producing one record per CDR3 protein. The sample has about 210,000 distinct CDR3 sequences; around 95% are singletons. The sequenced sample consisted of CD4+ T cells from PBMCs. The receptors here all came from a human donor with multiple sclerosis.

The chain carries TRBV24-1 and TRBJ2-5, with TRBD1 identical over 7 bases. This CDR3 has 16 amino acids. CDR1 is KGHDR and CDR2 is SFDVKD in the germline V gene. J was trimmed by 0 bases and V by 4 bases; bases with no gene match: 7. CDR3 amino acids: CATSDLQGPYQETQYF. For the CDR3, the DNA is TGTGCCACCAGTGACTTACAGGGGCCCTACCAAGAGACCCAGTACTTC.

The V call is TRBV3-1, the J call TRBJ2-7; D remains unclear. Germline loops: CDR1 LGHDT, CDR2 YNNKEL (reference sequence). Trimming took 1 base from V and 5 from J, leaving 6 bases between them. This CDR3 comprises 12 residues. DNA of the CDR3: TGTGCCAGCAGCCAAGGGGTAGACGAGCAGTACTTC. Amino acid sequence: CASSQGVDEQYF.

The chain combines TRBV28 with TRBJ1-3; D call uncertain. The germline V gene encodes CDR1 MDHEN and CDR2 SYDVKM. The V end lost 6 bases, the J end lost 0 bases, and 9 bases lay between the germline ends. The CDR3 extends over 14 amino acids. Here the CDR3 DNA reads TGTGCCAGCAGGGACTCTTACTCTGGAAACACCATATATTTT. As protein: CASRDSYSGNTIYF. Supplemented by reference TRBV28 and TRBJ1-3, the full variable domain reads DVKVTQSSRYLVKRTGEKVFLECVQDMDHENMFWYRQDPGLGLRLIYFSYDVKMKEKGDIPEGYSVSREKKERFSLILESASTNQTSMYLCASRDSYSGNTIYFGEGSWLTVV.